These 22 T cell receptor beta chains share one sample of origin, sequenced in a study of T cells after yellow fever vaccination. One entry per CDR3 protein, called by TCRdb with MiXCR from the 5' RACE reads. The sample yields about 360,000 distinct CDR3 sequences, more than 5.5% seen once. The starting material was PBMCs, obtained 5 days after the yellow fever booster vaccination. Receptors were obtained from a man younger than 40 who received the YFV17D yellow fever vaccine.

Ten or more counts support this clonotype. The chain has TRBV7-2 and TRBJ2-1, with 7 bases aligning to TRBD2. After removal of 0 bases from V and 15 bases from J, the junction contained 5 bases not matched to a gene. Germline V gives CDR1 SGHTA, CDR2 FQGNSA. The CDR3 loop spans 12 amino acids. As DNA, the CDR3 is TGTGCCAGCAGCTTAGCGGGCGGGAGTTTGTTCTTC. This sequence encodes CASSLAGGSLFF. Full variable domain (missing parts from reference TRBV7-2 and TRBJ2-1): GAGVSQSPSNKVTEKGKDVELRCDPISGHTALYWYRQSLGQGLEFLIYFQGNSAPDKSGLPSDRFSAERTGGSVSTLTIQRTQQEDSAVYLCASSLAGGSLFFGPGTRLTVL.

This clonotype showed up many times. This rearrangement joins TRBV29-1 to TRBJ1-2; D is undetermined. CDR1 and CDR2 (germline): SQVTM, ANQGSEA. This CDR3 comprises 9 residues. Trimming left V 4 bases short and J 6 bases short, with 3 bases between. CDR3 nucleotide sequence: TGCAGCGTTGGGGATGGCTACACCTTC. Translation: CSVGDGYTF.

This clonotype was seen a handful of times. The rearrangement links TRBV11-2 to TRBJ2-1, with a weak D call TRBD1 (5 bases). V was cut by 7 bases and J by 0 bases, with 16 bases left in between. Germline assignment: CDR1 SGHAT and CDR2 FQNNGV. The CDR3 is 16 residues long. CDR3 in amino acids: CASTSPRASSYNEQFF. CDR3 nucleotide sequence: TGTGCCAGCACCTCACCCAGGGCAAGCTCCTACAATGAGCAGTTCTTC.

This clonotype was counted a few times. The chain combines TRBV20-1 with TRBJ2-7, with 13 bases lining up with TRBD2. Looked up from germline, CDR1 is DFQATT and CDR2 is SNEGSKA (reference sequence). This CDR3 has 17 amino acids. The V segment lost 1 base and the J segment 0 bases; nucleotides outside the gene matches: 6. DNA for the CDR3: TGCAGTGCTAGAGGGACTAGCGGGAGTTCTAGCTCCTACGAGCAGTACTTC. Its protein is CSARGTSGSSSSYEQYF.

The table lists this clonotype with many counts. The chain recombines TRBV20-1 with TRBJ2-3; 7 bases are a match to TRBD2. Germline values: CDR1 DFQATT, CDR2 SNEGSKA (reference sequence). V was pared by 0 bases and J by 4 bases, with 7 bases of the junction left unmatched. The CDR3 runs to 15 residues. The CDR3 DNA follows: TGCAGTGCTAGAGATTGGGCGGGAGCATCAGATACGCAGTATTTT. It encodes CSARDWAGASDTQYF.

This clonotype has only a few counts. CDR3 sequence reads: CATGRLAWYEQFF. In DNA, the CDR3 is TGTGCCACCGGACGCCTAGCGTGGTATGAGCAGTTCTTC. The chain recombines TRBV15 with TRBJ2-1; a possible D gene is TRBD2 (6 bases). There are 13 residues in the CDR3. The germline V gene encodes CDR1 LNHNV and CDR2 YYDKDF (reference sequence). V lost 8 bases, J lost 8 bases, and 16 bases lay in between.

At least ten counts were recorded for this clonotype. The chain recombines TRBV20-1 with TRBJ2-7; D possibly corresponds to TRBD2 (5 bases). CDR3 length: 13 amino acids. The ends were cut back, 2 bases at V and 4 bases at J, with 12 bases in the middle. Germline values: CDR1 DFQATT, CDR2 SNEGSKA (reference sequence). This CDR3 reads CSARSGKVYEQYF. CDR3 DNA: TGCAGTGCTAGAAGCGGAAAAGTTTACGAGCAGTACTTC.

The table lists this clonotype with many counts. This chain connects TRBV20-1 to TRBJ2-2, with TRBD2 as a possible D gene (6 bases). V dropped 6 bases and J dropped 3 bases, with 11 bases sitting between them. This CDR3 spans 13 amino acids. Germline CDR1 reads DFQATT; CDR2 reads SNEGSKA (reference sequence). CDR3 in amino acids: CSALGTYTGELFF. DNA for the CDR3: TGCAGTGCACTAGGGACTTACACCGGGGAGCTGTTTTTT.

This clonotype was observed many times. The chain is built from TRBV5-1 and TRBJ1-1; possible D gene TRBD1, 5 bases. The V gene's germline CDR1 is SGHRS and CDR2 YFSETQ. V was shortened by 0 bases and J by 3 bases, with 9 bases between the two germline ends. The CDR3 is 14 amino acids. The CDR3 protein is CASSLGDLYTEAFF. The CDR3 DNA sequence: TGCGCCAGCAGCTTGGGGGACCTTTACACTGAAGCTTTCTTT.

This clonotype was observed many times. This chain links TRBV4-1 with TRBJ2-5; no definite D call. V gave up 0 bases and J gave up 7 bases, with 6 bases separating them. CDR1 is MGHRA and CDR2 is YSYEKL in the germline V gene. The CDR3 is 12 residues long. In nucleotides, the CDR3 is TGCGCCAGCAGCCAAGATGAACGGACCCAGTACTTC. Its translation is CASSQDERTQYF.

This clonotype showed up just a few times. The chain links TRBV3-1 to TRBJ2-7; TRBD2 agrees at 9 bases. Trimming cost V 6 bases and J 0 bases; bases outside gene matches: 6. The CDR3 loop spans 15 amino acids. Germline CDR1 reads LGHDT; CDR2 reads YNNKEL (reference sequence). The CDR3 bases are TGTGCCAGCAGTTTGTTTAGCGGGAGCTCCTACGAGCAGTACTTC. It encodes CASSLFSGSSYEQYF.

Turning to this clonotype: A single base separates this from a much larger clone, so it may be a read error. The CDR3 loop reads CCARRMGLAGHTDTQYF. The CDR3 bases are TGCTGTGCTAGACGAATGGGACTAGCGGGGCACACAGATACGCAGTATTTT. The V call is TRBV20-1, the J call TRBJ2-3, with TRBD2 matching 13 bases. Germline V lookup: CDR1 DFQATT, CDR2 SNEGSKA (reference sequence). The CDR3 has 17 amino acids.

Ten or more counts support this clonotype. V usage is TRBV28 and J usage is TRBJ2-2, with a possible D match to TRBD2 (6 bases). Trimming stripped 7 bases from V and 3 bases from J, with 15 bases between. CDR1 MDHEN and CDR2 SYDVKM come from the germline V gene. This CDR3 is built from 15 residues. CDR3 in amino acids: CASTPGRGHTGELFF. DNA for the CDR3: TGTGCCAGCACCCCCGGGAGAGGCCACACCGGGGAGCTGTTTTTT.

This clonotype came up a few times. The chain joins TRBV5-4 to TRBJ2-7, with D maybe TRBD2 (6 bases). The germline V and J ends were trimmed by 3 bases and 5 bases, with 15 bases remaining between them. This CDR3 contains 14 residues. Germline-derived CDR1 and CDR2 are SGHNT and YYREEE (reference sequence). CDR3 sequence: CASSWGERIDEQYF. The CDR3 nucleotides read TGTGCCAGCAGCTGGGGGGAAAGGATAGACGAGCAGTACTTC. Complete variable domain (other parts from reference TRBV5-4 and TRBJ2-7): ETGVTQSPTHLIKTRGQQVTLRCSSQSGHNTVSWYQQALGQGPQFIFQYYREEENGRGNFPPRFSGLQFPNYSSELNVNALELDDSALYLCASSWGERIDEQYFGPGTRLTVT.

The CDR3 sequence: CSAPLAGVDTQYF. The CDR3 nucleotides read TGCAGTGCCCCCCTAGCGGGAGTCGATACGCAGTATTTT. V is TRBV20-1 and J is TRBJ2-3; 10 bases are a match to TRBD2. The CDR3 is 13 residues long. Germline values: CDR1 DFQATT, CDR2 SNEGSKA (reference sequence). The V segment lost 6 bases and the J segment 6 bases; nucleotides outside the gene matches: 6.

V and J are TRBV6-5 and TRBJ2-1, with a tentative D call TRBD1 (5 bases). Trimming removed 2 bases from V and 0 bases from J, with 8 bases in between. This CDR3 is 15 amino acids long. Germline V CDR1 and CDR2: MNHEY, SVGAGI. CDR3 DNA sequence: TGTGCCAGCAGTTACGGGGCTTACTCCTACAATGAGCAGTTCTTC. The encoded protein is CASSYGAYSYNEQFF.

In this sample, this clonotype turned up a few times. The chain carries TRBV5-1 and TRBJ2-5; D might be TRBD1 (5 bases). The ends were cut back, 0 bases at V and 4 bases at J, with 13 bases in the middle. The CDR3 loop spans 15 amino acids. Germline V lookup: CDR1 SGHRS, CDR2 YFSETQ. The CDR3 loop is CASSLGADSRETQYF. The CDR3 DNA reads TGCGCCAGCAGCTTGGGGGCCGACAGCCGAGAGACCCAGTACTTC.

The chain carries TRBV5-1 and TRBJ2-7, with TRBD2 matching over 10 bases. Germline trimming cut 4 bases from V and 2 bases from J; bases unmatched to any gene: 3. Germline-derived CDR1 and CDR2 are SGHRS and YFSETQ. The CDR3 contains 14 residues. The CDR3 DNA follows: TGCGCCAGCAGCCACGGACTAGCGGCCTACGAGCAGTACTTC. Residues: CASSHGLAAYEQYF. Drawing the rest from reference TRBV5-1 and TRBJ2-7, the complete variable domain is KAGVTQTPRYLIKTRGQQVTLSCSPISGHRSVSWYQQTPGQGLQFLFEYFSETQRNKGNFPGRFSGRQFSNSRSEMNVSTLELGDSALYLCASSHGLAAYEQYFGPGTRLTVT.

The chain uses TRBV19 and TRBJ2-7; D not certain. The ends were cut back, 3 bases at V and 7 bases at J, with 10 bases in the middle. Germline CDR1 LNHDA, CDR2 SQIVND (reference sequence). The CDR3 is 12 amino acids. The CDR3 nucleotides are TGTGCCAGTAGTATTGACCCGGCGGAGCAGTACTTC. This sequence encodes CASSIDPAEQYF. Full variable domain (outside the CDR3, taken from reference TRBV19 and TRBJ2-7): DGGITQSPKYLFRKEGQNVTLSCEQNLNHDAMYWYRQDPGQGLRLIYYSQIVNDFQKGDIAEGYSVSREKKESFPLTVTSAQKNPTAFYLCASSIDPAEQYFGPGTRLTVT.

This clonotype has only a few counts. At one end, the junction sequence differs from germline, possibly due to a read error. The genes are TRBV6-4 and TRBJ2-1; 9 bases are shared with TRBD2. There are 17 residues in the CDR3. CDR1 and CDR2 from the germline V gene are MRHNA and SNTAGT. The CDR3 DNA reads as TGTGCCAGCAGTGTGGCGGGTAGCGGGAGCTCCAACAATGAGCAGTTCTTC. Translated, it gives CASSVAGSGSSNNEQFF.

This clonotype has just a few counts. The chain carries TRBV14 and TRBJ2-5; 7 positions agree with TRBD1. Germline V CDR1 and CDR2: SGHDN, FVKESK. With 4 bases clipped from V and 4 bases from J, the junction kept 3 bases outside the gene matches. The CDR3 is 13 residues long. The CDR3 DNA sequence: TGTGCCAGCAGCCCGGACAGGTTAGAGACCCAGTACTTC. Protein: CASSPDRLETQYF.

This clonotype was observed a few times. The gene calls are TRBV29-1 and TRBJ2-1; tentative D call: TRBD2 (6 bases). Germline lookup yields CDR1 SQVTM and CDR2 ANQGSEA. The V gene lost 5 bases and the J gene lost 3 bases, with 11 bases spanning the gap. The CDR3 is 13 amino acids. The CDR3 DNA reads TGCAGCGTTCCGCGGGATGACTACAATGAGCAGTTCTTC. Its translation is CSVPRDDYNEQFF.